This T cell receptor (beta chain) comes out of a study of T cell responses to AZD1222 COVID-19 vaccine. Regarding the study as a whole: Dominant at 160-218 and 743-854, vaccine-associated CD4 TCRs also spanned spike.

V shed 2 bases and J shed 4 bases, with 15 bases lying between them. This CDR3 is 17 amino acids long. In germline, CDR1 is LNHDA, CDR2 SQIVND (reference sequence). TCRdb's copy holds only in-frame clones and misses some; the assay was immunoSEQ multiplex PCR. This sample carries 95,000 to 110,000 clones, roughly 88% of them seen once, and the ten largest clones take approximately 20%. Points on this clone: The antigen is not known.

The TCR sequence derives from an adult in good health. The chain carries TRBV19 and TRBJ2-6, with D possibly being TRBD2 (6 bases). The sample was peripheral blood, taken on day 0 of AZD1222 vaccination. In nucleotides, the CDR3 is TGTGCCAGTAGTATACGTCACGGGGAGGCGGGGGCCAACGTCCTGACTTTC. Translating it yields CASSIRHGEAGANVLTF.